The entry below gives a single TCR beta chain sequence along with its context. The sample is drawn from a study of blood T cell repertoires in COVID-19. This CDR3 is 14 amino acids long. Trimming cost V 0 bases and J 6 bases; bases outside gene matches: 3. Per germline, CDR1 SGHRS and CDR2 YFSETQ. Here immunoSEQ multiplex PCR was the method, and the copy in TCRdb shows in-frame clones only, minus some. Here the sample spans around 240,000 clones, approximately 84% being singletons. This clonotype was obtained from a woman of 80 years or more with acute or convalescent COVID-19. V gene TRBV5-1 combines with J gene TRBJ2-1; 7 bases map to TRBD2. What was sequenced was peripheral blood. CDR3 residues: CASSLAASGNEQFF. CDR3 coding DNA: TGCGCCAGCAGCTTGGCCGCTAGCGGCAATGAGCAGTTCTTC. Filled out from reference TRBV5-1 and TRBJ2-1, the complete variable domain reads KAGVTQTPRYLIKTRGQQVTLSCSPISGHRSVSWYQQTPGQGLQFLFEYFSETQRNKGNFPGRFSGRQFSNSRSEMNVSTLELGDSALYLCASSLAASGNEQFFGPGTRLTVL.